This T cell receptor beta chain was obtained from a study of cytomegalovirus exposure and HLA in healthy donors. Whole-study context: Earlier work reported approximately 100 million unique TCR beta sequences from about 180 million T cells.

Of note for this clone: Its antigen is undetermined.

Findings and limits, study-wide: Later genetic work tied a missense DCLRE1C variant to beta-chain V and J trimming. The authors later found most CMV-associated TCR beta chains appeared HLA-restricted. The productive fraction for most TCR beta V segments was about 90% or about 30% in an earlier analysis.

A multiplex PCR was run with 60 Vbeta primers and 13 Jbeta primers. Sequencing was performed with immunoSEQ multiplex PCR; in TCRdb, only in-frame clones are kept and a portion is missing. The sample has 90,000 to 130,000 clones, 70% to 85% seen once. The CDR3 is made up of 16 amino acids. The chain uses TRBV21-1 and TRBJ2-5; TRBD1 is the table's D call, not checked against the DNA. The DNA end is more similar to TRBJ2-7, so the J call may be wrong. TRBV21-1 is labeled a pseudogene. This clonotype originated in a young man in good health and CMV-seropositive. Sequencing was carried out using PBMCs. This chain's CDR3 is CASSQDRGQGSYEQYF. In DNA, the CDR3 is TGTGCCAGCAGCCAGGACCGGGGACAGGGGTCCTACGAGCAGTACTTC.